The T cell receptor beta chain described here comes from a study of T-cell memory formation after mild COVID-19. About the research overall: There were largely donor-specific TCR clusters.

In this sample, this clonotype turned up a few times. The antigen is not known. General study points: Most CD4+ clones that shrank were in CM and EM, while CD8+ ones turned up in EMRA. Pre-infection memory contained some responding clones, which suggested that cross-reactive memory had joined.

This CDR3 is 13 amino acids long. Germline CDR1 reads SNHLY; CDR2 reads FYNNEI. Trimming removed 7 bases from V and 6 bases from J; junction bases left unmatched: 4. MiXCR was run by TCRdb on the 5' RACE reads, yielding one entry per CDR3 protein. The sample holds around 340,000 distinct CDR3 sequences, approximately 15% seen once. The TCR sequence derives from a man aged 18 to 35 who had mild COVID-19 (a few samples of this study predate the infection). Cell type and time point are not known. The source material was PBMCs or a T cell subset sorted from them (not recorded which). The chain recombines TRBV2 with TRBJ2-2; 8 bases line up with TRBD2. CDR3 protein: CASTPRGAGELFF. In DNA form, the CDR3 reads TGTGCCAGCACCCCGCGGGGGGCCGGGGAGCTGTTTTTT.